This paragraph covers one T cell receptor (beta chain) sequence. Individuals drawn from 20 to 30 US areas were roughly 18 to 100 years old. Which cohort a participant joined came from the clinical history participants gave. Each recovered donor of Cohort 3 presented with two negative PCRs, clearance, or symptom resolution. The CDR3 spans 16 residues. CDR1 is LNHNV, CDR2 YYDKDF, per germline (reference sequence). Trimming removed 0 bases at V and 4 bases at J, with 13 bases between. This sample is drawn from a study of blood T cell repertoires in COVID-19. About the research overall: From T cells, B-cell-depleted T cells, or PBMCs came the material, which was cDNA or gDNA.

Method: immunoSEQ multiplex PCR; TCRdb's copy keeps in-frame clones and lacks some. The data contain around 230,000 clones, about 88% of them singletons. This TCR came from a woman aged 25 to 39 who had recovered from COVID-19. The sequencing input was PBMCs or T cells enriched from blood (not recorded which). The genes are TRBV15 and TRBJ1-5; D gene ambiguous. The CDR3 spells CATSRDSWQTNQPQHF. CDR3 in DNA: TGTGCCACCAGCAGAGATAGTTGGCAGACTAATCAGCCCCAGCATTTT.